Shown below are 2 T cell receptor beta chains from a single sample sequenced in a study of T cell responses to AZD1222 COVID-19 vaccine. TCRdb keeps only in-frame clones here, not all; method: immunoSEQ multiplex PCR. The sample consists of around 160,000 clones, 85% to 95% of them appearing once. Sequencing was performed on peripheral blood, taken on day 0 of AZD1222 vaccination. These receptors were taken from an adult in good health.

The genes are TRBV2 and TRBJ1-1; no definite D call. Germline-derived CDR1 and CDR2 are SNHLY and FYNNEI. Deletions cut 6 bases from V and 5 bases from J, with 19 bases between. CDR3 length: 15 amino acids. The CDR3: CASSTLWETWTEAFF. CDR3 DNA: TGTGCCAGCAGCACTTTATGGGAGACTTGGACTGAAGCTTTCTTT.

This chain connects TRBV7-3 to TRBJ2-2, with a possible D match to TRBD1 (7 bases). From germline, CDR1 is SGHTA and CDR2 FQGTGA. Deletions cut 2 bases from V and 8 bases from J, with 18 bases between. The CDR3 has 16 residues. For the CDR3, the DNA is TGTGCCAGCAGCTTAGGGCGGGACAGAATTCAAGGGGAGCTGTTTTTT. This translates into CASSLGRDRIQGELFF.